This TCR beta chain was recorded in a study of T cells after yellow fever vaccination. Conversion of TCR transcripts into cDNA relied on 5'RACE template switching, which added a universal primer site and UMIs. TCRdb re-called the 5' RACE reads through MiXCR, storing one row per CDR3 protein. The sample contains approximately 510,000 distinct CDR3 sequences, 20% to 25% of which appear only once. V was trimmed by 7 bases and J by 1 base, leaving 13 bases between them. The germline gives CDR1 SQVTM, CDR2 ANQGSEA. This CDR3 has 13 amino acids. The starting material was PBMCs, obtained roughly 23 days after the first yellow fever vaccination. The chain combines TRBV29-1 with TRBJ1-1, with D perhaps matching TRBD1 (5 bases). This clonotype was obtained from a young man who received the YFV17D yellow fever vaccine. The CDR3 spells CSASGGANTEAFF. CDR3 bases: TGCAGCGCCTCGGGAGGGGCGAACACTGAAGCTTTCTTT. The full variable domain, rest sourced from reference TRBV29-1 and TRBJ1-1, is SAVISQKPSRDICQRGTSLTIQCQVDSQVTMMFWYRQQPGQSLTLIATANQGSEATYESGFVIDKFPISRPNLTFSTLTVSNMSPEDSSIYLCSASGGANTEAFFGQGTRLTVV.